The table lists the clone carrying this TCR beta chain with a few counts. Residents of about two dozen US areas, aged about 18 to 89 years, made up the participants. The record originates from a study of blood T cell repertoires in COVID-19. Study details: T cells, B-cell-depleted T cells, or PBMCs provided the cDNA or gDNA that served as material.

The CDR3 loop spans 13 amino acids. Trimming left V 6 bases short and J 8 bases short, with 11 bases between. Sequenced by immunoSEQ multiplex PCR; TCRdb stores in-frame clones only, minus some. The table shows about 190,000 clones, with roughly 84% occurring only once. The material sequenced was PBMCs or T cells enriched from blood (not recorded which). V is TRBV12-3 or TRBV12-4 and J is TRBJ2-6; TRBD1 is a possible D gene (5 bases). The receptor's source is a woman younger than 45 who had recovered from COVID-19. CDR3 sequence: CASSIREPNVLTF. DNA for the CDR3: TGTGCCAGCAGCATCAGGGAACCCAACGTCCTGACTTTC.